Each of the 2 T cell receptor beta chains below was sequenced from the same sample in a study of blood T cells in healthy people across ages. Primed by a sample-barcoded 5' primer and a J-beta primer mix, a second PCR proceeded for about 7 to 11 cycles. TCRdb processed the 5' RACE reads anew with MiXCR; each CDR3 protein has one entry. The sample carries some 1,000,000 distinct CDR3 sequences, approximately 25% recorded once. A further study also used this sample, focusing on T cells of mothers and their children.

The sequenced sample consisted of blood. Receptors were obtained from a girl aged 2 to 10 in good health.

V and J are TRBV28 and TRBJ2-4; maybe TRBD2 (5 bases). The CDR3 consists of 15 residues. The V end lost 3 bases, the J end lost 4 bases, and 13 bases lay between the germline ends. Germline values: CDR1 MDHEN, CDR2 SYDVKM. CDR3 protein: CASSFRAEVKNIQYF. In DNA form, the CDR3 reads TGTGCCAGCAGTTTTAGAGCGGAAGTTAAAAACATTCAGTACTTC.

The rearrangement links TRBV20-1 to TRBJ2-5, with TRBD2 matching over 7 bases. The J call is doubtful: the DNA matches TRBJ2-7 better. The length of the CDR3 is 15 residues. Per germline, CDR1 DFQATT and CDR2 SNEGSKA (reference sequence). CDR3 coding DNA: TGCAGTGCTAGAGATCCGGCGGGAGTAGGGTACGAGCAGTACTTC. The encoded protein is CSARDPAGVGYEQYF.